These 23 T cell receptor beta chains share one sample of origin, sequenced in a study of blood T cells in healthy people across ages. With a J-beta primer mix and a sample-barcoded 5' primer, a second PCR ran 7 to 11 cycles. Using its own MiXCR run on the 5' RACE reads, TCRdb lists one record per CDR3 protein. The table shows 540,000 or so distinct CDR3 sequences, with roughly 48% occurring only once. The sequenced sample consisted of blood. The receptors originated from an elderly man in good health.

Notes on this clonotype: One end of the junction is discordant with germline, which a read error may explain. The chain has TRBV20-1 and TRBJ2-7, with a tentative D call TRBD2 (5 bases). The J call is uncertain, as TRBJ2-4 better fits the DNA end. Germline CDR1 DFQATT, CDR2 SNEGSKA (reference sequence). This CDR3 has 14 amino acids. CDR3 coding DNA: TGCAGTGCTGGAGATAGGAGACTAAGGAACATTCAGTACTTC. As protein: CSAGDRRLRNIQYF.

This clonotype has just a few counts. The chain joins TRBV20-1 to TRBJ2-1, with D maybe TRBD2 (6 bases). The V end was cut by 3 bases, the J end by 5 bases, with 14 bases between. Germline CDR1 and CDR2: DFQATT and SNEGSKA (reference sequence). CDR3 length: 14 amino acids. CDR3 sequence: CSASSPGVHNEQFF. In DNA form, the CDR3 reads TGCAGTGCTAGCTCTCCGGGAGTCCACAATGAGCAGTTCTTC.

The rearrangement links TRBV20-1 to TRBJ2-3; 8 bases fit TRBD2. The junction had 5 bases not matched to a gene; V was cut back by 1 base and J by 2 bases. The CDR3 sequence is 15 residues long. CDR1 is DFQATT, CDR2 SNEGSKA, per germline (reference sequence). For the CDR3, the DNA is TGCAGTGCTAGAGTCCTAGCGGGCCCCACAGATACGCAGTATTTT. Translated, it gives CSARVLAGPTDTQYF.

The chain has TRBV7-2 and TRBJ2-1; unclear D gene. The better agreement between TRBJ2-7 and the DNA end casts doubt on the J call. In germline, CDR1 is SGHTA, CDR2 FQGNSA. CDR3 size: 12 residues. In nucleotides, the CDR3 is TGTGCCAGCAGCTTAGAATACAATGAGCAGTACTTC. This translates into CASSLEYNEQYF.

The chain recombines TRBV20-1 with TRBJ2-7, with 10 bases matching TRBD2. The CDR3 is 18 residues long. Trimming cost V 1 base and J 0 bases; bases outside gene matches: 12. The germline V gene has CDR1 DFQATT and CDR2 SNEGSKA (reference sequence). The CDR3 region is CSARGRGSGGLSSYEQYF. The CDR3 nucleotides are TGCAGTGCTAGAGGCCGGGGTAGCGGGGGGCTGAGCTCCTACGAGCAGTACTTC.

The V and J genes are TRBV28 and TRBJ2-3; D is perhaps TRBD2 (6 bases). Germline V gene lookup returns CDR1 MDHEN and CDR2 SYDVKM. There are 12 residues in the CDR3. V gave up 10 bases and J gave up 4 bases, with 12 bases separating them. The CDR3 protein is CATSGVADTQYF. CDR3 in DNA: TGTGCCACCTCGGGAGTGGCAGATACGCAGTATTTT.

The rearrangement joins TRBV27 to TRBJ2-3; 8 bases align to TRBD2. This CDR3 has 14 amino acids. The germline CDR1 and CDR2 sequences are MNHEY and SMNVEV (reference sequence). The V segment lost 9 bases and the J segment 2 bases; nucleotides outside the gene matches: 7. Here the CDR3 reads CASRSGVDTDTQYF. As DNA, the CDR3 is TGTGCCAGTCGTAGCGGGGTGGACACAGATACGCAGTATTTT.

This chain connects TRBV18 to TRBJ1-6, with 8 bases matching TRBD1. The CDR3 contains 15 residues. Germline V lookup: CDR1 KGHSH, CDR2 LQKENI. V lost 6 bases to trimming and J lost 8 bases; unmatched junction nucleotides: 9. The CDR3 region is CASSRDRGADSPLHF. The CDR3 DNA follows: TGTGCCAGCTCGCGTGACAGGGGAGCGGATTCACCCCTCCACTTT.

Ten or more counts support this clonotype. The chain recombines TRBV6-5 with TRBJ1-6; D uncertain. The CDR3 covers 14 residues. Between the trimmed V and J ends, which lost 1 base and 7 bases, there was a span of 8 bases. Per the germline V gene, CDR1 is MNHEY and CDR2 is SVGAGI. CDR3 residues: CASSYFDMNSPLHF. DNA for the CDR3: TGTGCCAGCAGTTACTTCGACATGAATTCACCCCTCCACTTT.

The rearrangement links TRBV5-1 to TRBJ2-1; 14 nucleotides align to TRBD2. Trimming removed 0 bases from V and 14 bases from J; junction bases left unmatched: 4. Germline V gene data show CDR1 as SGHRS and CDR2 as YFSETQ. The CDR3 covers 14 residues. CDR3 sequence (DNA): TGCGCCAGCAGCTTGGGCGGGACTAGCGGGAGTGAGTTCTTC. It specifies CASSLGGTSGSEFF.

The CDR3 region is CASSQAIGRGAGGSTEQYF. DNA of the CDR3: TGTGCCAGCAGCCAAGCAATCGGGCGTGGGGCGGGAGGAAGTACCGAGCAGTACTTC. V and J are TRBV4-2 and TRBJ2-7; 8 nucleotides align to TRBD2. CDR1 is LGHNA and CDR2 is YNFKEQ in the germline V gene. The ends lost 1 base at V and 6 bases at J; junction bases unmatched: 20. The CDR3 sequence is 19 residues long.

The chain combines TRBV7-9 with TRBJ2-2; D might be TRBD1 or TRBD2, each matching 6 bases. The CDR3 extends over 12 amino acids. The V gene lost 4 bases and the J gene lost 13 bases, with 13 bases spanning the gap. Germline lookup yields CDR1 SEHNR and CDR2 FQNEAQ (reference sequence). The CDR3 protein is CASSSGSRGLFF. DNA for the CDR3: TGTGCCAGCAGCTCCGGGAGCAGGGGGCTGTTTTTT.

The chain uses TRBV29-1 and TRBJ1-1, with D tentatively TRBD1 (6 bases). Germline assignment: CDR1 SQVTM and CDR2 ANQGSEA. Trimming removed 6 bases at V and 0 bases at J, with 11 bases between. This CDR3 has 13 amino acids. CDR3 sequence (DNA): TGCAGCGTCCGACAGGTATTGAACACTGAAGCTTTCTTT. Its translation: CSVRQVLNTEAFF.

The V gene is TRBV5-1, the J gene TRBJ2-3, with D possibly being TRBD2 (6 bases). The V gene lost 6 bases and the J gene lost 8 bases, with 19 bases spanning the gap. The CDR3 consists of 14 residues. Germline V gives CDR1 SGHRS, CDR2 YFSETQ. The CDR3 DNA reads as TGCGCCAGCACCCTGGGACTGGGTGCAGCTACGCAGTATTTT. Residues: CASTLGLGAATQYF.

The chain uses TRBV28 and TRBJ2-5, with D unresolved. The CDR3 has 12 amino acids. Germline assignment: CDR1 MDHEN and CDR2 SYDVKM. V lost 5 bases and J lost 2, with 6 bases in between. CDR3 sequence reads: CASSEPQETQYF. CDR3 sequence (DNA): TGTGCCAGCAGTGAACCGCAAGAGACCCAGTACTTC.

This clonotype came up many times. The rearrangement links TRBV6-6 to TRBJ2-3; 11 positions agree with TRBD2. After removal of 6 bases from V and 6 bases from J, the junction contained 11 bases not matched to a gene. CDR1 is MNHNY and CDR2 is SVGAGI in the germline V gene (reference sequence). The CDR3 runs to 16 residues. CDR3 sequence (DNA): TGTGCCAGCAGCCGTGTAGCGGGAGGGCGTACGGATACGCAGTATTTT. This translates into CASSRVAGGRTDTQYF.

The V gene is TRBV6-1, the J gene TRBJ1-5; TRBD1 matches at 8 bases. The CDR3 has 18 residues. With V trimmed by 5 bases and J by 0 bases, 12 bases remained unmatched. CDR1 MNHNS and CDR2 SASEGT come from the germline V gene. CDR3: CASSRRGQGQYSNQPQHF. The CDR3 nucleotides are TGTGCCAGCAGTCGCCGAGGACAGGGACAATATAGCAATCAGCCCCAGCATTTT.

This chain joins TRBV7-9 and TRBJ1-6; possible D gene TRBD1, 6 bases. The CDR3 consists of 19 residues. Per germline, CDR1 SEHNR and CDR2 FQNEAQ (reference sequence). V lost 3 bases and J lost 0, with 18 bases in between. CDR3: CASSLRRRTDSSYNSPLHF. The CDR3 DNA is TGTGCCAGCAGCTTGCGCCGCCGGACAGATAGCTCCTATAATTCACCCCTCCACTTT.

The V and J genes are TRBV29-1 and TRBJ1-2; TRBD1 agrees at 7 bases. Losses at the gene ends were 6 bases for V and 7 bases for J; bases not matched to a gene: 8. CDR1 and CDR2 (germline): SQVTM, ANQGSEA. This CDR3 region has 12 residues. The CDR3 loop reads CSVGDRDRGYTF. CDR3 nucleotides: TGCAGCGTCGGCGACAGGGATCGTGGCTACACCTTC.

This clonotype was counted at least ten times. The rearrangement uses TRBV6-5 and TRBJ1-2; D gene unclear. The CDR3 spans 14 residues. Germline V CDR1 and CDR2: MNHEY, SVGAGI. V was trimmed by 7 bases and J by 6 bases, leaving 18 bases between them. CDR3 amino acids: CASKPRESRHGYTF. The CDR3 DNA reads TGTGCCAGCAAACCAAGGGAGTCAAGGCATGGCTACACCTTC.

The V and J genes are TRBV12-3 or TRBV12-4 and TRBJ1-2; D is undetermined. V dropped 1 base and J dropped 5 bases, with 11 bases sitting between them. The CDR3 is made up of 14 amino acids. The CDR3 region has the DNA TGTGCCAGCAGTTTAGGTTCCGGGGTTTATGGCTACACCTTC. Translation: CASSLGSGVYGYTF.

This clonotype was observed once. This rearrangement joins TRBV7-9 to TRBJ1-1; possible D gene TRBD1, 6 bases. Looked up from germline, CDR1 is SEHNR and CDR2 is FQNEAQ (reference sequence). With 2 bases removed from V and 0 bases from J, the gap between germline ends came to 10 bases. The CDR3 is made up of 15 amino acids. The CDR3 sequence: CASSLQGPVNTEAFF. CDR3 in DNA: TGTGCCAGCAGCTTACAGGGGCCGGTGAACACTGAAGCTTTCTTT.

This chain joins TRBV7-2 and TRBJ2-3, with a possible D match to TRBD1 (6 bases). The CDR3 covers 16 residues. The germline V gene encodes CDR1 SGHTA and CDR2 FQGNSA. Trimming removed 5 bases at V and 5 bases at J, with 20 bases between. CDR3 sequence: CASSPQRDTRGDTQYF. The CDR3 nucleotides read TGTGCCAGCAGCCCCCAACGGGACACTAGGGGAGATACGCAGTATTTT.